The source of this TCR beta chain is a study of early T cells in non-severe SARS-CoV-2 infection. About the research overall: It was bulk RNA from unsorted whole blood that was sequenced, and the chains were unpaired.

Study-level findings and limits: VDJdb-based annotation leaned toward anti-spike CD8 responses and missed private and CD4 specificities.

The CDR3 consists of 21 residues. CDR1 and CDR2 (germline): MNHEY, SMNVEV (reference sequence). V was shortened by 8 bases and J by 1 base, with 34 bases between the two germline ends. In this sample, this clonotype turned up many times. As yet, its antigen is unknown. Researchers tagged individual cDNA molecules with unique molecular identifiers. One entry per CDR3 protein, called by TCRdb with MiXCR from the 5' RACE reads. The sample holds around 57,000 distinct CDR3 sequences; 9.5% to 13% are singletons and the top ten take roughly a tenth. The rearrangement links TRBV27 to TRBJ2-3; a possible D gene is TRBD1 (6 bases). The clonotype was recovered from an adult who was a healthcare worker with PCR-confirmed SARS-CoV-2 infection or an uninfected control (not recorded which). The specimen sequenced was whole blood. CDR3: CASREWDKLSMGRPGTDTQYF. For the CDR3, the DNA is TGTGCCAGCCGGGAATGGGACAAATTGTCGATGGGGCGACCTGGCACAGATACGCAGTATTTT.